The 28 T cell receptor beta chains listed next were all sequenced from one sample in a study of T cells in Graves' hyperthyroidism and ophthalmopathy. TCR beta CDR3 region amplification was performed from RNA transcripts. HTBI primers were used for first-round RT-PCR of the TCR CDR3. TCRdb itself ran the multiplex PCR reads through MiXCR, one entry per CDR3 protein. The top ten clones hold approximately 49% of a sample with a few hundred thousand distinct CDR3 sequences, around a fifth of them seen once. Sequencing used blood. Receptors originate from a woman in her 70s with Graves' ophthalmopathy.

The sample holds many counts of this clonotype. In DNA form, the CDR3 reads TGTGCCAGCAGTCCACCTTCTAGCGGGATGGTCTACGAGCAGTACTTC. Amino acids: CASSPPSSGMVYEQYF. The J gene is TRBJ2-7, the V gene TRBV6-1, with 9 bases aligning to TRBD2. V gave up 5 bases and J gave up 3 bases; unmatched junction bases: 11. Per the germline V gene, CDR1 is MNHNS and CDR2 is SASEGT. The CDR3 contains 16 residues.

The chain uses TRBV2 and TRBJ2-5, with TRBD2 matching 16 bases. Germline-derived CDR1 and CDR2 are SNHLY and FYNNEI. The V and J ends lost 6 bases and 4 bases, in that order; junction bases with no gene match: 2. CDR3 length equals 15 residues. CDR3 nucleotides: TGTGCCAGCAGGGGGACTAGCGGGAGGGTAGAGACCCAGTACTTC. This codes for CASRGTSGRVETQYF.

In this sample, this clonotype turned up once. V and J are TRBV5-5 and TRBJ2-5, with D unresolved. V gave up 3 bases and J gave up 4 bases, with 10 bases separating them. The CDR3 runs to 13 residues. Germline V gives CDR1 SGHKS, CDR2 YYEKEE (reference sequence). CDR3 sequence (DNA): TGTGCCAGCAGCTGGCTGAACGGAGAGACCCAGTACTTC. This codes for CASSWLNGETQYF.

In its sample, this clonotype was seen a few times. This rearrangement joins TRBV29-1 to TRBJ2-3; the match to TRBD2 covers 14 bases. The trim removed 8 bases at V and 8 bases at J, leaving 12 bases unmatched. The length of the CDR3 is 15 residues. Germline CDR1 reads SQVTM; CDR2 reads ANQGSEA. CDR3 sequence reads: CSTATGTSGRVTQYF. The CDR3 nucleotides read TGCAGCACTGCAACCGGGACTAGCGGGAGAGTTACGCAGTATTTT.

This chain uses TRBV19 with TRBJ2-7; TRBD2 agrees at 10 bases. This CDR3 is built from 13 residues. Germline V gene sequence: CDR1 LNHDA, CDR2 SQIVND (reference sequence). V was pared by 5 bases and J by 5 bases, with 3 bases of the junction left unmatched. The CDR3 protein is CASSASGSHEQYF. In DNA, the CDR3 is TGTGCCAGTAGTGCTAGCGGGAGCCACGAGCAGTACTTC.

Ten or more counts support this clonotype. The chain carries TRBV28 and TRBJ2-7; 8 bases agree with TRBD2. CDR3 size: 17 residues. The germline V gene has CDR1 MDHEN and CDR2 SYDVKM. The V gene end was trimmed by 4 bases and the J gene end by 1 base; junction bases not matched to a gene: 12. The CDR3 region has the DNA TGTGCCAGCAGTTGGACTAAGCGGGAGCCCCAATCCTACGAGCAGTACTTC. This sequence encodes CASSWTKREPQSYEQYF.

Only a few counts were recorded for this clonotype. The chain has TRBV7-9 and TRBJ2-1; 8 bases line up with TRBD2. V gave up 1 base and J gave up 6 bases; unmatched junction bases: 5. The CDR3 has 15 residues. Germline CDR1 and CDR2: SEHNR and FQNEAQ (reference sequence). CDR3 sequence: CASSLETGGVNEQFF. CDR3 nucleotides: TGTGCCAGCAGCTTAGAAACGGGAGGGGTCAATGAGCAGTTCTTC. The full variable domain, with the rest looked up from reference TRBV7-9 and TRBJ2-1, is DTGVSQNPRHKITKRGQNVTFRCDPISEHNRLYWYRQTLGQGPEFLTYFQNEAQLEKSRLLSDRFSAERPKGSFSTLEIQRTEQGDSAMYLCASSLETGGVNEQFFGPGTRLTVL.

The V gene is TRBV5-1, the J gene TRBJ2-7; either TRBD1 or TRBD2 may fit D (5 bases each). The ends were cut back, 1 base at V and 0 bases at J, with 11 bases in the middle. This CDR3 is 15 amino acids long. The germline V gene has CDR1 SGHRS and CDR2 YFSETQ. The CDR3 protein is CASSLQGTSSYEQYF. The CDR3 DNA reads TGCGCCAGCAGCTTGCAGGGTACTAGCTCCTACGAGCAGTACTTC.

This clonotype has only a few counts. This sequence joins TRBV7-2 and TRBJ2-1; 7 positions match TRBD2. Germline CDR1 reads SGHTA; CDR2 reads FQGNSA. V shed 1 base and J 7 bases; nucleotides not matched to a gene: 7. The CDR3 consists of 15 residues. The DNA of the CDR3 is TGTGCCAGCAGCTTAGACTGGGGGGGGAGGAATGAGCAGTTCTTC. It specifies CASSLDWGGRNEQFF.

Only a few counts were recorded for this clonotype. The CDR3 region has the DNA TGTGCCAGCAGTTCCAAGATTCGGCGGACTGAAGCTTTCTTT. This sequence encodes CASSSKIRRTEAFF. V and J are TRBV27 and TRBJ1-1, with D hard to call. The CDR3 is made up of 14 amino acids. In germline, CDR1 is MNHEY, CDR2 SMNVEV (reference sequence). V lost 4 bases, J lost 5 bases, and 14 bases lay in between.

The chain recombines TRBV20-1 with TRBJ2-7; 8 bases agree with TRBD1. V lost 1 base and J lost 3; bases outside the gene matches: 2. The germline CDR1 and CDR2 sequences are DFQATT and SNEGSKA (reference sequence). This CDR3 contains 13 residues. The chain's CDR3 is CSARGGTGYEQYF. The CDR3 coding sequence is TGCAGTGCTAGAGGAGGGACAGGCTACGAGCAGTACTTC.

This clonotype occurred a few times. The rearrangement joins TRBV20-1 to TRBJ1-2; no firm D call. Germline CDR1 DFQATT, CDR2 SNEGSKA (reference sequence). V was shortened by 3 bases and J by 2 bases, with 10 bases between the two germline ends. CDR3 length: 13 amino acids. The CDR3 coding sequence is TGCAGTGCTAGGGTCTCGGGGAACTATGGCTACACCTTC. Translated: CSARVSGNYGYTF.

This clonotype was counted ten times or more. V and J are TRBV9 and TRBJ1-1; D unresolved. Germline V gene lookup returns CDR1 SGDLS and CDR2 YYNGEE. This CDR3 is built from 13 residues. Trimming took 0 bases from V and 4 from J, leaving 7 bases between them. The CDR3 region is CASSVGLVTEAFF. DNA of the CDR3: TGTGCCAGCAGCGTAGGGCTGGTCACTGAAGCTTTCTTT.

This clonotype has only a few counts. The V call is TRBV6-2 or TRBV6-3, the J call TRBJ2-2; D not certain. Germline V lookup: CDR1 MNHEY, CDR2 SVGEGT. V was shortened by 2 bases and J by 6 bases, with 10 bases between the two germline ends. CDR3 length: 14 residues. The CDR3 nucleotides are TGTGCCAGCAGTTACGGTGGGTACGCCGGGGAGCTGTTTTTT. It specifies CASSYGGYAGELFF.

The chain has TRBV9 and TRBJ2-1; a weak D match, TRBD1 (5 bases). Germline V gene lookup returns CDR1 SGDLS and CDR2 YYNGEE. This CDR3 is built from 15 residues. The V end lost 0 bases, the J end lost 8 bases, and 15 bases lay between the germline ends. CDR3 coding DNA: TGTGCCAGCAGCGTAGGGGGCCCTTCCGTCGATGAGCAGTTCTTC. This codes for CASSVGGPSVDEQFF.

This clonotype was observed a handful of times. For the CDR3, the DNA is TGTGCCAGCAGTGGGGACATCTCTGGAAACACCATATATTTT. Protein sequence: CASSGDISGNTIYF. V usage is TRBV2 and J usage is TRBJ1-3; weak D call: TRBD1 (6 bases). Trimming shortened V by 4 bases and J by 0 bases, and 7 bases separated the two germline ends. There are 14 residues in the CDR3. The germline V gene has CDR1 SNHLY and CDR2 FYNNEI.

This clonotype was counted a few times. The rearrangement uses TRBV20-1 and TRBJ2-7; 9 nucleotides match TRBD1. After removal of 0 bases from V and 0 bases from J, the junction contained 6 bases not matched to a gene. This CDR3 contains 16 residues. The V gene's germline CDR1 is DFQATT and CDR2 SNEGSKA (reference sequence). This chain's CDR3 is CSARDLDRGSSYEQYF. The CDR3 DNA reads TGCAGTGCTAGAGACCTGGACAGGGGAAGCTCCTACGAGCAGTACTTC.

There are many counts of this clonotype. The rearrangement uses TRBV7-3 and TRBJ2-1; 13 bases are a match to TRBD2. Germline-derived CDR1 and CDR2 are SGHTA and FQGTGA. The J segment lost 10 bases and the V segment lost 4 bases, leaving 4 bases of the junction unmatched. The CDR3 contains 14 residues. CDR3 coding DNA: TGTGCCAGCAGCTCCGGACTAGCGGGAGACGAGCAGTTCTTC. Amino acids: CASSSGLAGDEQFF.

The rearrangement joins TRBV5-6 to TRBJ2-7, with a tentative D call TRBD1 (6 bases). This CDR3 region has 13 residues. The V gene lost 4 bases and the J gene lost 3 bases, with 11 bases spanning the gap. The germline gives CDR1 SGHDT, CDR2 YYEEEE. The CDR3 reads CASSRDTHYEQYF. Here the CDR3 DNA reads TGTGCCAGCAGCCGGGACACCCACTACGAGCAGTACTTC.

The chain joins TRBV3-1 to TRBJ1-2, with D uncertain. Germline V gene data show CDR1 as LGHDT and CDR2 as YNNKEL (reference sequence). V was pared by 2 bases and J by 4 bases, with 5 bases between. The CDR3 totals 12 residues. The CDR3 DNA follows: TGTGCCAGCAGCCAAAGGTCCTATGGCTACACCTTC. It encodes CASSQRSYGYTF.

This clonotype turned up a few times. The chain has TRBV6-1 and TRBJ1-4, with TRBD1 identical over 7 bases. V lost 3 bases to trimming and J lost 4 bases; unmatched junction nucleotides: 8. The germline gives CDR1 MNHNS, CDR2 SASEGT. The CDR3 runs 16 residues. The CDR3 spells CASSESGTVVNEKLFF. The DNA for the CDR3 is TGTGCCAGCAGTGAGAGCGGGACAGTCGTTAATGAAAAACTGTTTTTT.

The CDR3 coding sequence is TGTGCCAGCTCACCAGTGTGGGAGGTTGAAGCTTTCTTT. It translates to CASSPVWEVEAFF. This chain uses TRBV18 with TRBJ1-1; D is ambiguous. The CDR3 covers 13 residues. V shed 2 bases and J shed 7 bases, with 11 bases lying between them. Germline loops: CDR1 KGHSH, CDR2 LQKENI.

J is TRBJ2-1 and V is TRBV5-6; D gene unclear. This CDR3 contains 17 residues. CDR1 and CDR2 from the germline V gene are SGHDT and YYEEEE. The V end lost 4 bases, the J end lost 0 bases, and 17 bases lay between the germline ends. CDR3 in amino acids: CASSKTLSTASYNEQFF. The DNA of the CDR3 is TGTGCCAGCAGCAAGACCCTCAGCACTGCCTCCTACAATGAGCAGTTCTTC.

The chain links TRBV10-3 to TRBJ2-7; TRBD1 aligns across 9 bases. V trimming: 8 bases; J trimming: 6 bases; junction bases outside the gene matches: 14. The CDR3 extends over 15 amino acids. The germline V gene has CDR1 ENHRY and CDR2 SYGVKD. Here the CDR3 DNA reads TGTGCCATCGGACGGGACAGGGAATTCGCCTCCGAGCAGTACTTC. It specifies CAIGRDREFASEQYF.

This clonotype has ten or more counts. The chain joins TRBV7-9 to TRBJ1-2, with no clear D. Looked up from germline, CDR1 is SEHNR and CDR2 is FQNEAQ (reference sequence). The CDR3 runs 11 residues. The V and J ends lost 5 bases and 8 bases respectively, with 9 bases between them. CDR3 DNA: TGTGCCAGCAGCCCTGTCCCCGGCTACACCTTC. Amino acid sequence: CASSPVPGYTF.

The rearrangement joins TRBV7-3 to TRBJ2-6; 7 bases match TRBD1. Trimming cost V 2 bases and J 2 bases; bases outside gene matches: 0. Germline values: CDR1 SGHTA, CDR2 FQGTGA. This CDR3 comprises 15 residues. This chain's CDR3 is CASSLGTAGANVLTF. The CDR3 nucleotides are TGTGCCAGCAGCTTAGGGACAGCTGGGGCCAACGTCCTGACTTTC.

The chain joins TRBV7-9 to TRBJ2-3; the match to TRBD1 covers 9 bases. After removal of 5 bases from V and 2 bases from J, the junction contained 23 bases not matched to a gene. Germline V gene lookup returns CDR1 SEHNR and CDR2 FQNEAQ (reference sequence). CDR3 length equals 21 residues. The CDR3 DNA sequence: TGTGCCAGCAGCCAAGGTCATAGTTGGGGACAGGGCAGCTTCTACACAGATACGCAGTATTTT. This codes for CASSQGHSWGQGSFYTDTQYF.

In its sample, this clonotype was seen a few times. The chain uses TRBV11-2 and TRBJ1-1; 8 nucleotides match TRBD1. Trimming took 9 bases from V and 1 from J; bases not matched to a gene: 1. The CDR3 has 12 amino acids. Germline V lookup: CDR1 SGHAT, CDR2 FQNNGV. CDR3: CASQGANTEAFF. In DNA, the CDR3 is TGTGCCAGTCAGGGGGCGAACACTGAAGCTTTCTTT.